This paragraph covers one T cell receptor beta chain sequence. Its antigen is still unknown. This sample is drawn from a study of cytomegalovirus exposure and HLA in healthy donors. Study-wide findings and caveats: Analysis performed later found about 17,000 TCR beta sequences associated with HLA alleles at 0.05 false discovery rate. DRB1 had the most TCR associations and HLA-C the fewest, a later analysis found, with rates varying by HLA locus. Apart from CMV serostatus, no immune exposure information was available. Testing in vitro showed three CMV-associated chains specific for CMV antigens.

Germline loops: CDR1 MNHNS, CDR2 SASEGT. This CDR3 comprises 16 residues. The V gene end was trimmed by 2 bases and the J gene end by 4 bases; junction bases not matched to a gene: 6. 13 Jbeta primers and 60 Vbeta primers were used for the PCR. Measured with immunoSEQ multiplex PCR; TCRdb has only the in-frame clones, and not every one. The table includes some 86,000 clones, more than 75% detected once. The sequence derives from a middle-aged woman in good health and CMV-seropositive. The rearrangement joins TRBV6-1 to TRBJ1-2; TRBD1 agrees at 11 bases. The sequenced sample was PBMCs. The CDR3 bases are TGTGCCAGCAGTGAAATGGGACAGGGGGGAAGCTATGGCTACACCTTC. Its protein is CASSEMGQGGSYGYTF.